Listed here are 3 T cell receptor beta chains from one sample, sequenced in a study of T-cell memory formation after mild COVID-19. One entry per CDR3 protein, called by TCRdb with MiXCR from the 5' RACE reads. The table shows approximately 290,000 distinct CDR3 sequences, with 15% to 20% occurring only once. Sample: PBMCs or a T cell subset sorted from them (not recorded which). All receptors derive from a man younger than 35 who had mild COVID-19 (a few samples of this study predate the infection). Cell type and time point are not known.

The J gene is TRBJ1-1, the V gene TRBV4-1, with D tentatively TRBD1 (6 bases). This CDR3 comprises 16 residues. Germline V gives CDR1 MGHRA, CDR2 YSYEKL. Trimming removed 5 bases from V and 4 bases from J, with 20 bases in between. The CDR3 protein is CASSYRSQGTGTEAFF. The CDR3 nucleotides are TGCGCCAGCAGCTATCGTAGTCAGGGGACGGGCACTGAAGCTTTCTTT.

This clonotype was counted at least ten times. The rearrangement uses TRBV7-9 and TRBJ2-1; D unclear. Trimming removed 5 bases at V and 7 bases at J, with 9 bases between. Germline loops: CDR1 SEHNR, CDR2 FQNEAQ (reference sequence). The CDR3 has 12 amino acids. The CDR3 protein is CASSTTKNEQFF. The CDR3 DNA is TGTGCCAGCAGCACTACTAAAAATGAGCAGTTCTTC. Using reference TRBV7-9 and TRBJ2-1 for the parts outside the CDR3, the full variable domain is DTGVSQNPRHKITKRGQNVTFRCDPISEHNRLYWYRQTLGQGPEFLTYFQNEAQLEKSRLLSDRFSAERPKGSFSTLEIQRTEQGDSAMYLCASSTTKNEQFFGPGTRLTVL.

The rearrangement joins TRBV12-3 or TRBV12-4 to TRBJ1-5, with 8 bases identical to TRBD1. V lost 3 bases and J lost 7; bases outside the gene matches: 2. This CDR3 spans 13 amino acids. This CDR3 is CASSFDRGQPQHF. In DNA, the CDR3 is TGTGCCAGCAGTTTCGACAGGGGACAGCCCCAGCATTTT.